This TCR beta chain was obtained from a study of pediatric ulcerative colitis. Study-level points and caveats: Clonal expansions reduced rectal repertoire diversity in acute severe colitis. Compared with controls, ulcerative colitis showed greater blood-rectum clone sharing.

CDR1 and CDR2 (germline): SEHNR, FQNEAQ (reference sequence). This CDR3 is 16 amino acids long. The V gene end was trimmed by 2 bases and the J gene end by 4 bases; junction bases not matched to a gene: 8. During colonoscopy, one to two rectal pinch biopsies were collected. The diagnostic colonoscopy in ulcerative colitis patients preceded any immunosuppressive treatment. Up to 500,000 reads were sequenced per sample. Produced via immunoSEQ multiplex PCR; TCRdb's table is partial and in-frame only. The sample holds 40,000 to 60,000 clones; under 80% are singletons and the top ten take 3.5% to 4.5%. A remark on this clone: Its target is unknown.

The V call is TRBV7-9, the J call TRBJ2-4; 7 nucleotides agree with TRBD1. Sequenced input: gut tissue. This receptor was taken from a girl aged 5 to 17 with moderate ulcerative colitis. CDR3 sequence reads: CASSLQGQLIKNIQYF. The CDR3 DNA reads TGTGCCAGCAGCTTACAGGGACAGCTAATAAAAAACATTCAGTACTTC.